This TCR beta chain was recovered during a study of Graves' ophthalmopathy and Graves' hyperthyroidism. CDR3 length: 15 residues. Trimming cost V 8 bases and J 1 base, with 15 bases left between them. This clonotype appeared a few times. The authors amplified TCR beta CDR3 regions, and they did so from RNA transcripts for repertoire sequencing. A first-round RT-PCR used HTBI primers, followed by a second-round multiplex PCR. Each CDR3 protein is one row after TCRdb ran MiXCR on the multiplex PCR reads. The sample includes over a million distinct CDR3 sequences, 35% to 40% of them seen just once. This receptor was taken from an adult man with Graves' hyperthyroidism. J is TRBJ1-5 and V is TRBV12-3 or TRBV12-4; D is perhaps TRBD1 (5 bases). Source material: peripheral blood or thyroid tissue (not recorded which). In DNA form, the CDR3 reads TGTGCCAGCTCTCAGGGAAGAGCGAGCAATCAGCCCCAGCATTTT. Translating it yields CASSQGRASNQPQHF.